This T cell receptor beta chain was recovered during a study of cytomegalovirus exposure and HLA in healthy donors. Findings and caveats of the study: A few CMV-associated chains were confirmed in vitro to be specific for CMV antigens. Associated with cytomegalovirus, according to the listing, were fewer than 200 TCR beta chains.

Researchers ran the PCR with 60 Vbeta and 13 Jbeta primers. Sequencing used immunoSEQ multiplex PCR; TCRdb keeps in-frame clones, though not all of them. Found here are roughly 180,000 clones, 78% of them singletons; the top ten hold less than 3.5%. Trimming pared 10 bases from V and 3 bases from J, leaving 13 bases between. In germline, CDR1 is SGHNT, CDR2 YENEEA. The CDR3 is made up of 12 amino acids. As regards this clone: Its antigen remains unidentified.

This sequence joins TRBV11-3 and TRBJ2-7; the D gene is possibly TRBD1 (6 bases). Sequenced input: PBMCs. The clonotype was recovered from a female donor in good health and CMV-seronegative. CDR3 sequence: CATQGTFYEQYF. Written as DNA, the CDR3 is TGTGCCACCCAGGGGACATTCTACGAGCAGTACTTC.